Listed below are T cell receptor beta chains from one sample, sequenced in a study of cytomegalovirus exposure and HLA in healthy donors. Profiling relied on immunoSEQ multiplex PCR, and the TCRdb table lists in-frame clones only, not all of them. The table has 150,000 to 200,000 clones, 83% seen once. The sequencing sample was made of PBMCs. These receptors were obtained from a man aged 45 to 65 in good health and CMV-seronegative. Both conserved end residues are part of each CDR3. The D gene is left open where the match is weak. Where a row states a size, it is once, few, many or the class of an expanded clone; other rows omit it.

D: -; J: TRBJ1-4; V: TRBV5-6; size: few; DNA: TGTGCCAGCAGCCACAGAGGGATTAGGGAAAAACTGTTTTTT; CDR3: CASSHRGIREKLFF
D: -; J: TRBJ1-1; V: TRBV29-1; size: -; DNA: TGCAGCGTTGAAGGTGCGGACACTGAAGCTTTCTTT; CDR3: CSVEGADTEAFF
D: -; J: TRBJ1-4; V: TRBV30; size: -; DNA: TGTGCCTGGAGTGTCAGGGGCGCGGAAAAACTGTTTTTT; CDR3: CAWSVRGAEKLFF
D: -; J: TRBJ1-6; V: TRBV5-1; size: -; DNA: TGCGCCAGCAGCTTGCGGGCAGGGTACGATAACAATTCACCCCTCCACTTT; CDR3: CASSLRAGYDNNSPLHF
D: -; J: TRBJ2-5; V: TRBV28; size: -; DNA: TGTGCCAGCAGTTTATCTAATGAGGAGACCCAGTACTTC; CDR3: CASSLSNEETQYF
D: TRBD1; J: TRBJ1-6; V: TRBV19; size: few; DNA: TGTGCCAGTAGGGGGGACAGTATGGGTTCACCCCTCCACTTT; CDR3: CASRGDSMGSPLHF
D: TRBD1; J: TRBJ1-2; V: TRBV28; size: -; DNA: TGTGCCAGCAGCCCGACCGGGACAGGGATAGGCGGCTACACCTTC; CDR3: CASSPTGTGIGGYTF
D: -; J: TRBJ2-3; V: TRBV9; size: -; DNA: TGTGCCAGCAGCGTAGCGGTTCTAGCGACAGATACGCAGTATTTT; CDR3: CASSVAVLATDTQYF
D: TRBD2; J: TRBJ2-2; V: TRBV10-3; size: -; DNA: TGTGCCATCAGTGATAGCGGGGTTATCGGGGAGCTGTTTTTT; CDR3: CAISDSGVIGELFF
D: TRBD1; J: TRBJ1-1; V: TRBV2; size: -; DNA: TGTGCCAGTGACAGGGACACTGAAGCTTTCTTT; CDR3: CASDRDTEAFF
D: -; J: TRBJ1-2; V: TRBV5-1; size: -; DNA: TGCGCCAGCAGCCAGAACCCAATACAGTATGGCTACACCTTC; CDR3: CASSQNPIQYGYTF
D: TRBD1; J: TRBJ2-2; V: TRBV19; size: -; DNA: TGTGCCAGTACCGATCGACAGGGGGTTAACACCGGGGAGCTGTTTTTT; CDR3: CASTDRQGVNTGELFF
D: TRBD1; J: TRBJ1-2; V: TRBV15; size: -; DNA: TGTGCCACCGGCAGAGATCATGGGACAGGGGACTATGGCTACACCTTC; CDR3: CATGRDHGTGDYGYTF
D: TRBD2; J: TRBJ2-6; V: TRBV2; size: -; DNA: TGTGCCAGCACTCGCCCGGGAGGGGGGGCCAACGTCCTGACTTTC; CDR3: CASTRPGGGANVLTF
D: -; J: TRBJ2-7; V: TRBV21-1; size: -; DNA: TGTGCCAGCAGCAAAGCTATGAGAGTAGGGACTAGCGAGCAGTACTTC; CDR3: CASSKAMRVGTSEQYF
D: -; J: TRBJ2-5; V: TRBV7-3; size: once; DNA: TGTGCCAGCAGCTTTGGTGGAGGAGGGGAGACCCAGTACTTC; CDR3: CASSFGGGGETQYF
D: TRBD1; J: TRBJ2-7; V: TRBV11-3; size: few; DNA: TGTGCCAGCAGCTTATACGCAGGGGGCTACGAGCAGTACTTC; CDR3: CASSLYAGGYEQYF
D: TRBD2; J: TRBJ2-6; V: TRBV4-2; size: -; DNA: TGTGCCAGCAGCCAACTCCGGGGGGGTTCAGGGGCCAACGTCCTGACTTTC; CDR3: CASSQLRGGSGANVLTF
D: -; J: TRBJ2-5; V: TRBV5-1; size: -; DNA: TGCGCCAGCAGTTCGACAGAGAAAGAGACCCAGTACTTC; CDR3: CASSSTEKETQYF
D: TRBD1; J: TRBJ1-6; V: TRBV10-3; size: -; DNA: TGTGCCATCAGTGGTGGACAGGGGCAGGGGTCACCCCTCCACTTT; CDR3: CAISGGQGQGSPLHF
D: -; J: TRBJ1-3; V: TRBV9; size: -; DNA: TGTGCCAGCAGCGTAGGACAACCCTCTGGAAACACCATATATTTT; CDR3: CASSVGQPSGNTIYF
D: -; J: TRBJ2-7; V: TRBV4-2; size: -; DNA: TGTGCCAGCAGACCAGGGGGGAGCTCCTACGAGCAGTACTTC; CDR3: CASRPGGSSYEQYF
D: TRBD2; J: TRBJ2-3; V: TRBV4-2; size: -; DNA: TGTGCCAGCAGCCAACAGCCGACTAGCGGGGGGGTAGATACGCAGTATTTT; CDR3: CASSQQPTSGGVDTQYF